One sample yielded the 8 T cell receptor beta chains listed below, sequenced in a study of blood T cell repertoires in COVID-19. Data came from immunoSEQ multiplex PCR; TCRdb stores just in-frame clones and leaves some out. The table shows fewer than 350,000 clones, with more than 70% occurring only once. The source material was PBMCs or T cells enriched from blood (not recorded which). Receptor source: a woman aged 55 to 70 in a cohort exposed to, infected with or recovered from COVID-19 (not recorded which).

The chain is built from TRBV11-2 and TRBJ2-1; TRBD2 matches at 9 bases. Germline-derived CDR1 and CDR2 are SGHAT and FQNNGV. V gave up 1 base and J gave up 10 bases; unmatched junction bases: 8. The CDR3 runs to 15 residues. The CDR3 region is CASSLGGGRAKEQFF. Here the CDR3 DNA reads TGTGCCAGCAGCTTAGGGGGCGGGAGGGCCAAAGAGCAGTTCTTC.

This clone came up once. V gene TRBV28 combines with J gene TRBJ1-5; 7 bases agree with TRBD1. The CDR3 contains 14 residues. V dropped 8 bases and J dropped 9; count of bases not matched to a gene: 13. Germline assignment: CDR1 MDHEN and CDR2 SYDVKM. CDR3 sequence: CASLGGGGVRPQHF. CDR3 DNA: TGTGCCAGCCTAGGGGGCGGTGGGGTTCGGCCCCAGCATTTT.

V is TRBV19 and J is TRBJ2-3; 13 bases are a match to TRBD2. The CDR3 spans 17 residues. Germline assignment: CDR1 LNHDA and CDR2 SQIVND (reference sequence). V was clipped by 1 base and J by 5 bases; unmatched bases: 6. The CDR3 sequence: CASSIVLAGGPGDTQYF. As DNA, the CDR3 is TGTGCCAGTAGTATAGTACTAGCGGGAGGGCCTGGAGATACGCAGTATTTT. Full variable domain (remainder filled in from reference TRBV19 and TRBJ2-3): DGGITQSPKYLFRKEGQNVTLSCEQNLNHDAMYWYRQDPGQGLRLIYYSQIVNDFQKGDIAEGYSVSREKKESFPLTVTSAQKNPTAFYLCASSIVLAGGPGDTQYFGPGTRLTVL.

The rearrangement uses TRBV9 and TRBJ2-3, with 10 bases fitting TRBD1. With 4 bases clipped from V and 3 bases from J, the junction kept 2 bases outside the gene matches. The CDR3 loop spans 14 amino acids. Germline CDR1 reads SGDLS; CDR2 reads YYNGEE. The chain's CDR3 is CASSRDRGTDTQYF. CDR3 bases: TGTGCCAGCAGCCGGGACAGGGGAACAGATACGCAGTATTTT.

This clone was seen only a few times. In nucleotides, the CDR3 is TGTGCCAGCAGCTGGACAGGGGCTCGCGGTGAAAAACTGTTTTTT. This sequence encodes CASSWTGARGEKLFF. The chain uses TRBV5-4 and TRBJ1-4; the match to TRBD1 covers 9 bases. Germline CDR1 is SGHNT and CDR2 is YYREEE (reference sequence). After removal of 3 bases from V and 7 bases from J, the junction contained 7 bases not matched to a gene. There are 15 residues in the CDR3.

V gene TRBV5-4 combines with J gene TRBJ1-1, with TRBD1 matching over 7 bases. Germline CDR1 SGHNT, CDR2 YYREEE (reference sequence). V shed 10 bases and J 4 bases; nucleotides not matched to a gene: 10. The CDR3 totals 13 residues. The CDR3 loop reads CAQIQQGSTEAFF. The CDR3 DNA sequence: TGTGCCCAAATTCAACAGGGGAGCACTGAAGCTTTCTTT.

The rearrangement joins TRBV6-5 to TRBJ1-2; a weak D match, TRBD1 (6 bases). The V end lost 7 bases, the J end lost 8 bases, and 20 bases lay between the germline ends. Germline CDR1 and CDR2: MNHEY and SVGAGI. The CDR3 consists of 14 residues. Here the CDR3 reads CASTLETGFSGYTF. The CDR3 nucleotides are TGTGCCAGCACCTTGGAAACAGGGTTCTCGGGCTACACCTTC.

The gene calls are TRBV5-1 and TRBJ2-7; D unresolved. Trimming removed 4 bases at V and 0 bases at J, with 14 bases between. Germline V lookup: CDR1 SGHRS, CDR2 YFSETQ. The CDR3 has 15 residues. CDR3 DNA sequence: TGCGCCAGCAGCCTTATCCCAGGCAGCTCCTACGAGCAGTACTTC. Its protein product is CASSLIPGSSYEQYF.